The 11 T cell receptor beta chains presented below share a single source sample, sequenced in a study of T cell responses to AZD1222 COVID-19 vaccine. TCRdb's table, derived via immunoSEQ multiplex PCR, lists solely in-frame clones and lacks some. The sample records around 80,000 clones, 90% to 95% being singletons. Sequencing was performed on peripheral blood, taken on day 0 of AZD1222 vaccination. These receptors were taken from an adult in good health.

The chain has TRBV5-1 and TRBJ2-7; 11 bases map to TRBD1. V lost 3 bases to trimming and J lost 1 base; unmatched junction nucleotides: 3. In germline, CDR1 is SGHRS, CDR2 YFSETQ. The CDR3 is 15 amino acids. CDR3 region: CASSWGTGGSYEQYF. Here the CDR3 DNA reads TGCGCCAGCAGCTGGGGGACAGGGGGATCCTACGAGCAGTACTTC.

The chain employs TRBV6-6 and TRBJ2-1; TRBD1 matches 9 bases. With V trimmed by 6 bases and J by 6 bases, 12 bases remained unmatched. Germline CDR1 reads MNHNY; CDR2 reads SVGAGI (reference sequence). CDR3 length: 16 residues. The CDR3 DNA follows: TGTGCCAGCAGCCGCCCTGGTGGGACAGGGTCCAATGAGCAGTTCTTC. Translating it yields CASSRPGGTGSNEQFF.

The rearrangement joins TRBV7-9 to TRBJ2-7; no firm D call. CDR1 SEHNR and CDR2 FQNEAQ come from the germline V gene (reference sequence). Trimming shortened V by 1 base and J by 2 bases, and 3 bases separated the two germline ends. CDR3 length: 12 residues. The CDR3 nucleotides are TGTGCCAGCAGCTTAGGCGCCTACGAGCAGTACTTC. Its protein product is CASSLGAYEQYF.

This chain links TRBV6-5 with TRBJ1-1, with a weak D call TRBD1 (5 bases). Germline V gene lookup returns CDR1 MNHEY and CDR2 SVGAGI. With 5 bases removed from V and 7 bases from J, the gap between germline ends came to 17 bases. CDR3 length equals 14 residues. The CDR3 loop reads CASSPGRQLLEAFF. CDR3 DNA: TGTGCCAGCAGTCCGGGGAGACAGCTTCTTGAAGCTTTCTTT.

This chain connects TRBV5-1 to TRBJ2-3; TRBD1 might be the D (5 bases). The ends were cut back, 3 bases at V and 1 base at J, with 15 bases in the middle. Germline CDR1 is SGHRS and CDR2 is YFSETQ. The length of the CDR3 is 16 residues. The CDR3 DNA follows: TGCGCCAGCAGCTCCGCTTACTCGACAGGCACAGATACGCAGTATTTT. Its translation is CASSSAYSTGTDTQYF.

The chain employs TRBV5-1 and TRBJ1-6; a weak D match, TRBD1 (5 bases). Germline CDR1 SGHRS, CDR2 YFSETQ. The CDR3 contains 15 residues. V shed 0 bases and J shed 7 bases, with 11 bases lying between them. The CDR3 region has the DNA TGCGCCAGCAGCTTGGGGGTAGGGGTGAATTCACCCCTCCACTTT. Translated, it gives CASSLGVGVNSPLHF.

The rearrangement joins TRBV7-8 to TRBJ1-4; D remains unclear. Looked up from germline, CDR1 is SGHVS and CDR2 is FQNEAQ. This CDR3 spans 15 amino acids. The ends were cut back, 1 base at V and 6 bases at J, with 12 bases in the middle. DNA of the CDR3: TGTGCCAGCAGCTTAGTGCCCTGGAGGGATGAAAAACTGTTTTTT. Translation gives CASSLVPWRDEKLFF.

The CDR3 DNA follows: TGTGCCAGCTCACAGGCGCATGGCGCCAATGAGCAGTTCTTC. Translating it yields CASSQAHGANEQFF. The chain has TRBV18 and TRBJ2-1; no firm D call. Trimming shortened V by 4 bases and J by 6 bases, and 13 bases separated the two germline ends. Germline lookup yields CDR1 KGHSH and CDR2 LQKENI. The CDR3 is made up of 14 amino acids. Drawing the rest from reference TRBV18 and TRBJ2-1, the complete variable domain is NAGVMQNPRHLVRRRGQEARLRCSPMKGHSHVYWYRQLPEEGLKFMVYLQKENIIDESGMPKERFSAEFPKEGPSILRIQQVVRGDSAAYFCASSQAHGANEQFFGPGTRLTVL.

This clone occurred once. The rearrangement uses TRBV7-8 and TRBJ1-1, with 8 bases aligning to TRBD1. This CDR3 contains 17 residues. CDR1 SGHVS and CDR2 FQNEAQ come from the germline V gene. After removal of 3 bases from V and 0 bases from J, the junction contained 9 bases not matched to a gene. CDR3 loop: CASSLATGGMLNTEAFF. CDR3 nucleotide sequence: TGTGCCAGCAGCTTGGCTACAGGGGGGATGTTGAACACTGAAGCTTTCTTT.

The chain is built from TRBV10-3 and TRBJ2-7, with a possible D match to TRBD1 (6 bases). V dropped 7 bases and J dropped 7 bases, with 11 bases sitting between them. The germline gives CDR1 ENHRY, CDR2 SYGVKD. The CDR3 totals 11 residues. This chain's CDR3 is CAIKERGEQYF. CDR3 sequence (DNA): TGTGCCATCAAGGAAAGGGGGGAGCAGTACTTC.

The chain links TRBV3-1 (or the pseudogene TRBV3-2) to TRBJ2-1, with TRBD2 matching 8 bases. With V trimmed by 1 base and J by 6 bases, 5 bases remained unmatched. This CDR3 contains 15 residues. The germline V gene encodes CDR1 LGHDT and CDR2 YNNKEL (reference sequence). CDR3 in DNA: TGTGCCAGCAGCCAAGTGGGACTAGGGATCAATGAGCAGTTCTTC. This codes for CASSQVGLGINEQFF.